Reported below is one T cell receptor beta chain. Antigen: not known. This sample includes further DNA sequences coding for the same CDR3. Deletions cut 0 bases from V and 0 bases from J, with 0 bases between. The CDR3 extends over 14 amino acids. Germline V lookup: CDR1 MNHEY, CDR2 SMNVEV (reference sequence). Replicate PCRs run on sorted subsets employed approximately 0.2 ug DNA, approximately 30,000 T cell genomes. Methods used by the authors: Filtering differed, since immunoSEQ gave only junction sequences and no quality scores. TCRdb's copy holds only in-frame clones and misses some; the assay was immunoSEQ multiplex PCR. That table is the source of V, J and clone size, and D and trimming were worked out from the DNA. The data show 2 million to 2.5 million clones, over 90% seen once. This entry is derived from a study of shared clonotypes between healthy human individuals. Study-wide points: In general, naive subsets displayed greater estimated richness than memory subsets did. Rarefaction indicated that sorted-subset sequencing remained incomplete although depth was large.

The sequence derives from a man younger than 35 in good health. Some clones in this sample may be carry-over from other donors' samples. The rearrangement joins TRBV27 to TRBJ2-6, with D uncertain. Input material: naive CD4+ T cells from PBMCs. The subset here: CD45RA+ positively selected. The CDR3 is CASSLSSGANVLTF. CDR3 bases: TGTGCCAGCAGTTTATCCTCTGGGGCCAACGTCCTGACTTTC.